The TCR beta chain under discussion was sequenced for a study of shared clonotypes between healthy human individuals. Turning to the study itself: The donors, a couple of women and a few men, were aged 18 to 49. Study results and caveats: Compared with memory subsets, naive subsets generally had larger estimated richness.

CD45RO-negative CD8 cells positively selected for CCR7 made up the naive population, which excluded terminally differentiated effector memory CD45RA+ cells. The ends were cut back, 0 bases at V and 6 bases at J, with 11 bases in the middle. Germline CDR1 reads LGHNA; CDR2 reads YNFKEQ. The CDR3 covers 15 residues. An assay was performed, and its level was deep. As originally analysed: ImmunoSEQ junction-only sequences lacked quality scores, so their filtering differed. Produced via immunoSEQ multiplex PCR; TCRdb's table is partial and in-frame only. The DNA was the basis for D and trimming; V, J and clone size are from that table. The repertoire holds hundreds of thousands of clones, about 95% seen once, with 0.095% to 0.13% in the top ten. For this clone: Its antigen is as yet unknown.

This receptor was taken from a woman aged 30 to 39 in good health. This chain joins TRBV4-2 and TRBJ1-4; possibly TRBD1 for D (6 bases). The sequenced sample was naive CD8+ T cells sorted from blood. The CDR3 region has the DNA TGTGCCAGCAGCCAAGATGGGGGCAGGGATGAAAAACTGTTTTTT. Residues: CASSQDGGRDEKLFF.